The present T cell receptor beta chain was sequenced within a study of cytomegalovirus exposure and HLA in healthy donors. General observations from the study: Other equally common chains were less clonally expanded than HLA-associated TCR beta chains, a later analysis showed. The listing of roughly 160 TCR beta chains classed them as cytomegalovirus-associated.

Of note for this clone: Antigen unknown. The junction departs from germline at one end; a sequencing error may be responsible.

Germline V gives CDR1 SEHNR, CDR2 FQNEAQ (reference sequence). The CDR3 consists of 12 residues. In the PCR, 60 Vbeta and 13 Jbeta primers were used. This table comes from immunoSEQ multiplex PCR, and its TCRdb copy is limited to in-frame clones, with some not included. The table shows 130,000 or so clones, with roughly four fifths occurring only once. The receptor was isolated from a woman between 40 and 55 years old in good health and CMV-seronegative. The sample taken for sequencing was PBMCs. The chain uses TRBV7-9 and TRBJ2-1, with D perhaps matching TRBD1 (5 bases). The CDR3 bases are TGTGCCGGCAGGGTGGCGGACAATGAGCAGTTCTTC. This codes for CAGRVADNEQFF.